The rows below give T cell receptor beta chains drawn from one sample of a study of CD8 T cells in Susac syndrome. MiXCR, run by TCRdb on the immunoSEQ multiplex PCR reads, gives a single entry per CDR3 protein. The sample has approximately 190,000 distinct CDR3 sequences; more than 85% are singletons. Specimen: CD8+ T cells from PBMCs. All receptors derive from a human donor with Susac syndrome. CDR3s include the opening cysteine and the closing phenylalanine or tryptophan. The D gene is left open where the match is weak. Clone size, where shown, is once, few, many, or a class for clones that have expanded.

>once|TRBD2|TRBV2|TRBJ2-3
TGTGCCAGCCGGACTAGCGGGGGGCTCGATACGCAGTATTTT
CASRTSGGLDTQYF
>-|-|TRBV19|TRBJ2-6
TGTGCCAGTAGTATAAGGAGAACAGGTAGCTCTGGGGCCAACGTCCTGACTTTC
CASSIRRTGSSGANVLTF
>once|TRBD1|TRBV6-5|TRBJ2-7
TGTGCCAGCAGTTACATGGGACAGGGCTACGAGCAGTACTTC
CASSYMGQGYEQYF
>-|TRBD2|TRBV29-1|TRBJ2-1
TGCAGCGTCAAGACTAGCGGGCTCTCTAACTCCTACAATGAGCAGTTCTTC
CSVKTSGLSNSYNEQFF
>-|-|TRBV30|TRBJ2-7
TGTGCCTGGAATCCGGGTATGTCCGAGCAGTACTTC
CAWNPGMSEQYF
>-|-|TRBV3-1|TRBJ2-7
TGTGCCAGCAGCCCAAAACCTGACGGGTACTACGAGCAGTACTTC
CASSPKPDGYYEQYF
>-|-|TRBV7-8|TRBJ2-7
TGTGCCAGCAGCTTATATCAGGGCATCATGTCCTACGAGCAGTACTTC
CASSLYQGIMSYEQYF
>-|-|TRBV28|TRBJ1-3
TGTGCCAGCAGCTTTGGGGAGTTCCCTGGAAACACCATATATTTT
CASSFGEFPGNTIYF
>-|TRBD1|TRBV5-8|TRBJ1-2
TGTGCCAGCAGCCATCGGACAGGGGGCGGCTACACCTTC
CASSHRTGGGYTF
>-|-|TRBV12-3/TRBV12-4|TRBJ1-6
TGTGCCAGCGGTATCTGGGGTTCACCCCTCCACTTT
CASGIWGSPLHF
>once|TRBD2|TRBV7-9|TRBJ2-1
TGTGCCAGCAGAATCGGGACTAGCGGGAGGGTATGGGAGCAGTTCTTC
CASRIGTSGRVWEQFF
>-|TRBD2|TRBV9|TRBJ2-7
TGTGCCAGCAGCCCCGGGGGGGTTTCCTACGAGCAGTACTTC
CASSPGGVSYEQYF
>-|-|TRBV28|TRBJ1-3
TGTGCCAGCAGTTTTCCGCAGGGTAACACCATATATTTT
CASSFPQGNTIYF
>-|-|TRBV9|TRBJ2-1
TGTGCCAGCAGTAAAAGAGACCAACTCAATGAGCAGTTCTTC
CASSKRDQLNEQFF
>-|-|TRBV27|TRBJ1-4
TGTGCCAGCAGTCCCTACGGGGGATGGATAGGTGAAAAACTGTTTTTT
CASSPYGGWIGEKLFF
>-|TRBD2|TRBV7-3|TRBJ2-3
TGTGCCAGCAGCCATCGCGCTAAAACTAGCGGGGGGAACACAGATACGCAGTATTTT
CASSHRAKTSGGNTDTQYF
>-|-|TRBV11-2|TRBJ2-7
TGTGCCAGCAGCGGACTACAGGGTTACGAGCAGTACTTC
CASSGLQGYEQYF
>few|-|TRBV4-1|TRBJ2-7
TGCGCCAGCAGCCAACCGCAAACCCCGGGACTTCTAACTTACGAGCAGTACTTC
CASSQPQTPGLLTYEQYF
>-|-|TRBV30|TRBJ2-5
TGTGCCTGGAGTGAGGGACGAGAGACCCAGTACTTC
CAWSEGRETQYF
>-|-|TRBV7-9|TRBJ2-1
TGTGCCAGCAGCTTAGAGTGGGGTGGCCAGGATGAGCAGTTCTTC
CASSLEWGGQDEQFF
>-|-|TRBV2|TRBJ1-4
TGTGCCAGCAGGACGGTTGCAACTAATGAAAAACTGTTTTTT
CASRTVATNEKLFF
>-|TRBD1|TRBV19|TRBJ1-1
TGTGCCAGTACCAAGGGGACAGGGAACACTGAAGCTTTCTTT
CASTKGTGNTEAFF
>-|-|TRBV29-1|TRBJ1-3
TGCAGCGTTGAAGAAAGGGACGGAGGAAACACCATATATTTT
CSVEERDGGNTIYF
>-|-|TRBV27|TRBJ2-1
TGTGCCAGCAGTTTGGGGGTGCTCTACAATGAGCAGTTCTTC
CASSLGVLYNEQFF
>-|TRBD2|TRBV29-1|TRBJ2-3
TGCAGCGTTGAAAGGGGACTAGCGGGAGAGACAGATACGCAGTATTTT
CSVERGLAGETDTQYF
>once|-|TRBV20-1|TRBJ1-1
TGCAGTGCTATCTCCCCGGGGGTTACTGAAGCTTTCTTT
CSAISPGVTEAFF
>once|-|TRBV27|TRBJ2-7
TGTGCCAGCAGTTTTAGTCGCGGGACAGCCGCCTACGAGCAGTACTTC
CASSFSRGTAAYEQYF
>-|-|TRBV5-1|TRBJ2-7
TGCGCCAGCAGCTTGGTTGTAGACTACGAGCAGTACTTC
CASSLVVDYEQYF
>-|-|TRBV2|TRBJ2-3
TGTGCCAGCAGTGGGCGATCTAGCACAGATACGCAGTATTTT
CASSGRSSTDTQYF
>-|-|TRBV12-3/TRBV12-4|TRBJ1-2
TGTGCCAGCAGTTTGGACTGGGACGCTGCAAATGGCTACACCTTC
CASSLDWDAANGYTF
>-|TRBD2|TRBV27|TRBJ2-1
TGTGCCAGCAGTTTAGCGGGAGGGCACTACAATGAGCAGTTCTTC
CASSLAGGHYNEQFF
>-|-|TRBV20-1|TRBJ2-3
TGCAGTGCTGGGGGGGCGTTGAGCACAGATACGCAGTATTTT
CSAGGALSTDTQYF
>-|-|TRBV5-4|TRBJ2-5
TGTGCCAGCAGCTTGGGAGGTTTCGGAGAGACCCAGTACTTC
CASSLGGFGETQYF
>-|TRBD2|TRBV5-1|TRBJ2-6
TGCGCCAGCAGCTTGGCCAGCGGGGACTTCTCTGGGGCCAACGTCCTGACTTTC
CASSLASGDFSGANVLTF
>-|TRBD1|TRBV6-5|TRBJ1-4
TGTGCCAGCAGTTACGGACAGGGGAATGAAAAACTGTTTTTT
CASSYGQGNEKLFF
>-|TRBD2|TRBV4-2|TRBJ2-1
TGTGCCAGCAGCCAAGAGATCGGGGGGGCCTACAATGAGCAGTTCTTC
CASSQEIGGAYNEQFF